This entry describes one T cell receptor beta chain. These data originate in a study of identical twins. TCRdb re-called the 5' RACE reads through MiXCR, storing one row per CDR3 protein. The repertoire consists of some 760,000 distinct CDR3 sequences, with around a sixth occurring once and the leading ten covering about an eighth. CDR3 size: 12 residues. Trimming left V 4 bases short and J 5 bases short, with 11 bases between. Germline-derived CDR1 and CDR2 are DFQATT and SNEGSKA (reference sequence). In addition, the sample was reused for a study of T cells expressing NK-cell markers.

Sequencing was carried out using PBMCs. The sequence was obtained from a woman aged 18-35 years in good health. The J gene is TRBJ2-5, the V gene TRBV20-1, with D maybe TRBD2 (5 bases). CDR3 protein: CSAKGLRETQYF. The CDR3 DNA follows: TGCAGTGCTAAAGGACTCCGGGAGACCCAGTACTTC.